The 23 T cell receptor beta chains given below trace back to one sample, sequenced in a study of CXCR3-negative and CXCR3-positive naive CD8 T cells. 5' RACE that incorporated UMI labels was used to prepare the TRB cDNA libraries. TCRdb reprocessed the 5' RACE reads and reports one entry per CDR3 protein, with no DNA. The specimen's table records roughly 130,000 distinct CDR3 sequences. Findings and caveats of the study: CXCR3-positive naive cells carried more hydrophobic TRB CDR3s than CXCR3-negative naive cells did.

No antigen has been identified for these receptors. The sequencing input was naive CXCR3+ CD8+ T cells from blood. Subset indicated: CD45RO-CCR7+CD27+CD95- naive CD8+ T cells expressing CXCR3 (TNR3+). Every receptor here comes from a human donor in good health. Some clones in this sample may be carry-over from other donors' samples.

J is TRBJ1-1 and V is TRBV14. The CDR3 has 16 amino acids. Looked up from germline, CDR1 is SGHDN and CDR2 is FVKESK. The CDR3 here is CASSHRFLGRDTEAFF.

This chain joins TRBV18 and TRBJ2-1; the D call of TRBD2 rests on TCRdb alone, since no DNA is present to check it. The CDR3 sequence is 14 residues long. CDR1 is KGHSH and CDR2 is LQKENI in the germline V gene. This chain's CDR3 is CASSPGSRDNEQFF.

This chain uses TRBV20-1 with TRBJ2-3; no DNA is available, so the TRBD2 call from TCRdb remains unchecked. Germline V gives CDR1 DFQATT, CDR2 SNEGSKA (reference sequence). CDR3 length: 17 amino acids. The CDR3 protein is CSARDFWSGSSTDTQYF.

V gene TRBV6-1 combines with J gene TRBJ1-2. In germline, CDR1 is MNHNS, CDR2 SASEGT. The CDR3 spans 12 residues. CDR3 amino acids: CASRDTVYGYTF.

V usage is TRBV12-3 or TRBV12-4 and J usage is TRBJ1-1; there is no DNA to check the TCRdb D call of TRBD1. This CDR3 region has 13 residues. CDR3: CASGQGFNTEAFF.

The chain combines TRBV15 with TRBJ2-1. This CDR3 is 13 amino acids long. Germline-derived CDR1 and CDR2 are LNHNV and YYDKDF (reference sequence). The CDR3 region is CATSREAYNEQFF. The entire variable domain, with the rest obtained from reference TRBV15 and TRBJ2-1, is as follows: DAMVIQNPRYQVTQFGKPVTLSCSQTLNHNVMYWYQQKSSQAPKLLFHYYDKDFNNEADTPDNFQSRRPNTSFCFLDIRSPGLGDTAMYLCATSREAYNEQFFGPGTRLTVL.

This sequence joins TRBV12-5 and TRBJ2-7; TCRdb's D gene call, TRBD2, goes unchecked for lack of DNA. Germline V gives CDR1 LGHNT, CDR2 FRNRAP. This CDR3 region has 17 residues. The CDR3 here is CASGATSGGAVWHEQYF.

The rearrangement uses TRBV3-1 and TRBJ2-2; absent DNA, TCRdb's TRBD2 call cannot be checked. The germline CDR1 and CDR2 sequences are LGHDT and YNNKEL (reference sequence). The CDR3 totals 17 residues. CDR3: CASSPWTSGENTGEPFF. The variable domain in full, completed from reference TRBV3-1 and TRBJ2-2, reads DTAVSQTPKYLVTQMGNDKSIKCEQNLGHDTMYWYKQDSKKFLKIMFSYNNKELIINETVPNRFSPKSPDKAHLNLHINSLELGDSAVYFCASSPWTSGENTGEPFFGEGSRLTVL.

J is TRBJ2-7 and V is TRBV3-1; TCRdb gives TRBD1 as the D gene, but with no DNA this cannot be confirmed. Germline values: CDR1 LGHDT, CDR2 YNNKEL (reference sequence). The CDR3 extends over 15 amino acids. CDR3 in amino acids: CASSHRDSFPLEQYF.

The rearrangement uses TRBV7-9 and TRBJ2-1; the D call of TRBD1 rests on TCRdb alone, since no DNA is present to check it. Germline CDR1 reads SEHNR; CDR2 reads FQNEAQ (reference sequence). The CDR3 is 16 residues long. The CDR3 sequence: CASSPGQGRDLDEQFF.

V and J are TRBV4-2 and TRBJ1-6; the D call from TCRdb, TRBD1, cannot be confirmed without DNA. Per the germline V gene, CDR1 is LGHNA and CDR2 is YNFKEQ. CDR3 length: 16 residues. The CDR3 sequence is CASSQDTGAYNSPLHF.

The rearrangement joins TRBV6-2 or TRBV6-3 to TRBJ2-2; TCRdb designates TRBD1, a call that cannot be tested without DNA. The CDR3 consists of 16 residues. CDR1 MNHEY and CDR2 SVGEGT come from the germline V gene. CDR3 residues: CASSYRAGGNTGELFF.

The CDR3 region is CASSPLLPLGTVNNEQFF. The chain couples TRBV12-3 or TRBV12-4 to TRBJ2-1; there is no DNA to check the TCRdb D call of TRBD1. CDR3 length equals 18 residues.

CDR3 protein: CASSLEYQETQYF. V usage is TRBV5-1 and J usage is TRBJ2-5. This CDR3 contains 13 residues. In germline, CDR1 is SGHRS, CDR2 YFSETQ.

The V gene is TRBV12-3 or TRBV12-4, the J gene TRBJ2-1; TCRdb outputs TRBD1, but without DNA this stays unchecked. This CDR3 spans 14 amino acids. The CDR3 region is CASSLGGAYNEQFF.

V and J are TRBV29-1 and TRBJ2-1; TCRdb calls TRBD1, which cannot be checked without DNA. The CDR3 sequence is 17 residues long. Germline loops: CDR1 SQVTM, CDR2 ANQGSEA. CDR3 sequence reads: CSVEDPDIKSSYNEQFF.

The CDR3 reads CASSQVGQEPPEQYF. The gene calls are TRBV4-3 and TRBJ2-7; checking the TCRdb D call of TRBD1 is not possible without DNA. CDR3 length equals 15 residues. Looked up from germline, CDR1 is LGHNA and CDR2 is YSLEER.

The chain joins TRBV7-6 to TRBJ1-1; TCRdb picks TRBD1, but there is no DNA to check that call. Germline V gene sequence: CDR1 SGHVS, CDR2 FNYEAQ. CDR3 length: 15 residues. CDR3 sequence reads: CASSTRTEIDAEAFF.

The V call is TRBV28, the J call TRBJ1-5; TCRdb's D call, TRBD1, is unchecked because there is no DNA. The germline V gene has CDR1 MDHEN and CDR2 SYDVKM. CDR3 size: 15 residues. The CDR3 spells CASSETTDYNQPQHF.

Here the CDR3 reads CASSLPDRVNEQFF. The rearrangement links TRBV7-2 to TRBJ2-1; TCRdb returns TRBD1, unconfirmable since there is no DNA. Germline V CDR1 and CDR2: SGHTA, FQGNSA. The CDR3 sequence is 14 residues long.

The J gene is TRBJ2-3, the V gene TRBV6-5; the D gene TCRdb calls, TRBD2, cannot be checked with no DNA. CDR1 is MNHEY, CDR2 SVGAGI, per germline. This CDR3 has 16 residues. CDR3 sequence: CASSYPSGGSRDTQYF.

The rearrangement links TRBV9 to TRBJ1-5; as DNA is missing, the TRBD1 call by TCRdb cannot be tested. CDR1 is SGDLS, CDR2 YYNGEE, per germline. The CDR3 totals 14 residues. This chain's CDR3 is CASSVGGGNQPQHF.

The chain employs TRBV6-6 and TRBJ2-7. The CDR3 contains 12 residues. The V gene's germline CDR1 is MNHNY and CDR2 SVGAGI (reference sequence). CDR3 region: CASSYGTYEQYF.